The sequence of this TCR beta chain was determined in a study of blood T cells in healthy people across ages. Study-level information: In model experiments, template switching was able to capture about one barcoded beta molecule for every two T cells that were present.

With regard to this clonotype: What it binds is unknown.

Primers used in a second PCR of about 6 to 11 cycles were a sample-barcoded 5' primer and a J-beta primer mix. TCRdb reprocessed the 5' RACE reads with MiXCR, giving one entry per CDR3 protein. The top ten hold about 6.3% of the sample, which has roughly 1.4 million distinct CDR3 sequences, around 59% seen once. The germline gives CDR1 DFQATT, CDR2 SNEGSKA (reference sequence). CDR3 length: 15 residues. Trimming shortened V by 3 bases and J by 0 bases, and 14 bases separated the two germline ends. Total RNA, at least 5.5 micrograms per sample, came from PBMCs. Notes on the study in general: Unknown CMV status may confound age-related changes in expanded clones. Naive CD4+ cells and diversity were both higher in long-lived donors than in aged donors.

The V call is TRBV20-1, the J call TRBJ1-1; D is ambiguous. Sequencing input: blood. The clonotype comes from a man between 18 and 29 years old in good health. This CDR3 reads CSASSGSDLNTEAFF. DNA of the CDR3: TGCAGTGCTAGTTCAGGATCCGACCTGAACACTGAAGCTTTCTTT.